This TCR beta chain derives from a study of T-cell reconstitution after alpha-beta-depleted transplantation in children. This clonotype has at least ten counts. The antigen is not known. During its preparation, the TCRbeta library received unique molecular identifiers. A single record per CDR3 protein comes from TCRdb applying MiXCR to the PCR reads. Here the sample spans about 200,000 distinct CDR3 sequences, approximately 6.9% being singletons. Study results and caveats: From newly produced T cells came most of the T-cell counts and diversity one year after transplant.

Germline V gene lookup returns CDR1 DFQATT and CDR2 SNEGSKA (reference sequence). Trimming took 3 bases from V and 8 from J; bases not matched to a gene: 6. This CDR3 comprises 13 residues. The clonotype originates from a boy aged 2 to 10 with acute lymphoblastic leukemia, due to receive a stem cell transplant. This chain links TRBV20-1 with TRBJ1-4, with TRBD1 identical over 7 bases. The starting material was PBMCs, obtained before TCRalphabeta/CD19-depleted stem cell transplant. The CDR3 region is CSARRGQREKLFF. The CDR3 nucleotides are TGCAGTGCTAGGCGGGGACAGAGGGAAAAACTGTTTTTT.